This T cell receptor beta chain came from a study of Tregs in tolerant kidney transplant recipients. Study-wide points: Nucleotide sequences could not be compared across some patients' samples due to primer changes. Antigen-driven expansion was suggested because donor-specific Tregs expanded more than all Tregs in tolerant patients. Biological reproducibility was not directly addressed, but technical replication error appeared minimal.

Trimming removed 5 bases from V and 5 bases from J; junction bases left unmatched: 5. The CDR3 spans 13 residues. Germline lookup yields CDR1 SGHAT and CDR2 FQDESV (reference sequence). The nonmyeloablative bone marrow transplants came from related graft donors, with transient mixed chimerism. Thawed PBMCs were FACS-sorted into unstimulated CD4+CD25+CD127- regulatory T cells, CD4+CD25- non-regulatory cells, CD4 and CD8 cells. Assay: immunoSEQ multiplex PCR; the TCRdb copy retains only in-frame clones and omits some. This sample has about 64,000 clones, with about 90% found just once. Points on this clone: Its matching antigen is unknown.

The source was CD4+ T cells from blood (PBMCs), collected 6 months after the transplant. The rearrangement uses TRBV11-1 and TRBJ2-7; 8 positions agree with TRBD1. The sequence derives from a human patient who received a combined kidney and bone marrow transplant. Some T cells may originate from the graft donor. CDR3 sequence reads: CASSPSTGDEQYF. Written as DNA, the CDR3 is TGTGCCAGCAGCCCGTCGACAGGGGACGAGCAGTACTTC.